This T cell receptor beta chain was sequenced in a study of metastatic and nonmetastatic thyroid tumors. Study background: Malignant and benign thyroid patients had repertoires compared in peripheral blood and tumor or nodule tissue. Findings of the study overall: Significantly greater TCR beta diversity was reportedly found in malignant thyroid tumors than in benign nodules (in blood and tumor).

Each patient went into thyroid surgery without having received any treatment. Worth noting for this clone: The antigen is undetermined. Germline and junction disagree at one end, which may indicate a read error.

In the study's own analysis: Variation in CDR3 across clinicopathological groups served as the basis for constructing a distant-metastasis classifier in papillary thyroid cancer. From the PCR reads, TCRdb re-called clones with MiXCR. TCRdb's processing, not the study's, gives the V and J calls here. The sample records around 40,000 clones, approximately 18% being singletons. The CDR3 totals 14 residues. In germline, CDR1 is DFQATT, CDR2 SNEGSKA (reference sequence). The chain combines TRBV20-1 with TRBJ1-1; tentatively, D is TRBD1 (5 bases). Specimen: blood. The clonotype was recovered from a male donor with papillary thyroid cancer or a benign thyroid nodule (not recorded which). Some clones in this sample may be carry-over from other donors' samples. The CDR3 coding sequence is TGCAGTTCTAGAGACATCAGGGATTGTACTGAAGCTTTCTTT. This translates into CSSRDIRDCTEAFF.